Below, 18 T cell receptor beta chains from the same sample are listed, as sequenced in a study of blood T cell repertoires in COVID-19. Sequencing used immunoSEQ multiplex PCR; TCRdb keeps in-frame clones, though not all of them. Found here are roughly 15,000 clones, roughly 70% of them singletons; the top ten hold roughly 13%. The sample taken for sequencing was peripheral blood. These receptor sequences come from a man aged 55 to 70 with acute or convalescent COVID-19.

DNA for the CDR3: TGTGCCAGTATCAGGACAGGGCTGAACACTGAAGCTTTCTTT. Its protein product is CASIRTGLNTEAFF. The chain joins TRBV19 to TRBJ1-1, with TRBD1 identical over 8 bases. Germline-derived CDR1 and CDR2 are LNHDA and SQIVND (reference sequence). V lost 7 bases, J lost 0 bases, and 4 bases stayed unmatched. This CDR3 has 14 residues.

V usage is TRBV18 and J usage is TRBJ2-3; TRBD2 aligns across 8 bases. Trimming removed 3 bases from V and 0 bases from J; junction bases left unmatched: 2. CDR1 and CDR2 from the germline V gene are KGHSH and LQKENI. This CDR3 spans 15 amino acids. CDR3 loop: CASSPREDSTDTQYF. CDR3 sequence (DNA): TGTGCCAGCTCACCGCGGGAGGACAGCACAGATACGCAGTATTTT.

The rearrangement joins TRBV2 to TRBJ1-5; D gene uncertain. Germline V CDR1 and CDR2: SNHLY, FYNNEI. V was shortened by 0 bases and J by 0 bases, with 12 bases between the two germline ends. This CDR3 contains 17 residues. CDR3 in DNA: TGTGCCAGCAGTGAAGCGCTTCGGGAGATTAGCAATCAGCCCCAGCATTTT. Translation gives CASSEALREISNQPQHF.

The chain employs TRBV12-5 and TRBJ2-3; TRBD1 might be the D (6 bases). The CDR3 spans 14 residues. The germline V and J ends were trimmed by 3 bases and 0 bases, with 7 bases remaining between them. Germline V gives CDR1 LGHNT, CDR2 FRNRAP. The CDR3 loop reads CASGFQGSTDTQYF. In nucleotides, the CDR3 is TGTGCTAGTGGTTTCCAGGGGAGCACAGATACGCAGTATTTT.

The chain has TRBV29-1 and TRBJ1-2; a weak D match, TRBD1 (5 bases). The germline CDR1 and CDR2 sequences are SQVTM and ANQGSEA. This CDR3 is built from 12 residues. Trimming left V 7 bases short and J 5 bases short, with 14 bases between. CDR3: CSGRLGQYGYTF. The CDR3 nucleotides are TGCAGCGGGCGACTCGGACAATATGGCTACACCTTC.

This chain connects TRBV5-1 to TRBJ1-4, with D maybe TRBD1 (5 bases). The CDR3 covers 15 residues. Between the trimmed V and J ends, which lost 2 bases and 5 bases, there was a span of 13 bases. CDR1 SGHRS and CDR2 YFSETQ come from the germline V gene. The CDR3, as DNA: TGCGCCAGCAGCTTCCAGGGCCGCAACAATGAAAAACTGTTTTTT. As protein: CASSFQGRNNEKLFF.

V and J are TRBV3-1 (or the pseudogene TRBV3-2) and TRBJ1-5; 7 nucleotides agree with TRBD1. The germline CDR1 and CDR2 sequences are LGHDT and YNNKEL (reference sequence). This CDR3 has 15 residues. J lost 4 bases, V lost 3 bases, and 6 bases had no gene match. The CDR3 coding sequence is TGTGCCAGCAGCCAGTCCGGGACAGAGAATCAGCCCCAGCATTTT. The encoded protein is CASSQSGTENQPQHF.

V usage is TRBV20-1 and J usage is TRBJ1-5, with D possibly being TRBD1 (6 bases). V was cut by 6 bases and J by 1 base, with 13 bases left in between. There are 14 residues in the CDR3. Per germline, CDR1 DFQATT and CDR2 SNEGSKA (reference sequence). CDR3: CSASRGQSNQPQHF. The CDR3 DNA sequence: TGCAGTGCCAGTAGGGGACAAAGCAATCAGCCCCAGCATTTT.

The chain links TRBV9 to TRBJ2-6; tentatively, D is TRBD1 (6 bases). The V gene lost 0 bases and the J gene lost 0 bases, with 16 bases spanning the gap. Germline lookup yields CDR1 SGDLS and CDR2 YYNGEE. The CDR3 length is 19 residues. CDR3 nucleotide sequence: TGTGCCAGCAGCGTAGCATCCCGGGACACAAGCTCTGGGGCCAACGTCCTGACTTTC. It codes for CASSVASRDTSSGANVLTF.

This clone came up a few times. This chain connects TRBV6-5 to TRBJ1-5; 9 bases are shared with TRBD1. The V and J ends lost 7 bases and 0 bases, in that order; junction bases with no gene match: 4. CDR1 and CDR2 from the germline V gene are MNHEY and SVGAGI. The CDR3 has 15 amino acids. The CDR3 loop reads CASTRTGDSNQPQHF. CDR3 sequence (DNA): TGTGCCAGCACCCGGACAGGGGATAGCAATCAGCCCCAGCATTTT.

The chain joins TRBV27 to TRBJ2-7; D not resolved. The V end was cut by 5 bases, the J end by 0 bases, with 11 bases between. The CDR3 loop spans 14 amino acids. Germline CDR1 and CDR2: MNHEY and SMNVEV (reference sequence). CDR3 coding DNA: TGTGCCAGCAGTCTAGAGCATAGCTCCTACGAGCAGTACTTC. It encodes CASSLEHSSYEQYF.

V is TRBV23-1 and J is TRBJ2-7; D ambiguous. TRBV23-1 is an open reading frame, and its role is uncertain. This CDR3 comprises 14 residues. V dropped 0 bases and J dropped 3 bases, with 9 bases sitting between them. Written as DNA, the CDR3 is TGCGCCAGCAGTCAATCGCGGCAACACTACGAGCAGTACTTC. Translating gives CASSQSRQHYEQYF.

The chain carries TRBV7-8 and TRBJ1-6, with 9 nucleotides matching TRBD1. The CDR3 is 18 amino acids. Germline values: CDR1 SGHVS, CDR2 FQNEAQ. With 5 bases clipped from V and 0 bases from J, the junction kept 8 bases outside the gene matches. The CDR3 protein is CASSQTTGGLSYNSPLHF. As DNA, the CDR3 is TGTGCCAGCAGCCAGACTACAGGGGGCCTCTCCTATAATTCACCCCTCCACTTT.

The CDR3 protein is CASSYERGGRNEQFF. The CDR3 nucleotides read TGTGCCAGCAGTTACGAGCGGGGGGGCCGGAATGAGCAGTTCTTC. The chain joins TRBV6-5 to TRBJ2-1; 10 bases fit TRBD2. Germline V gives CDR1 MNHEY, CDR2 SVGAGI. The CDR3 extends over 15 amino acids. The junction had 5 bases not matched to a gene; V was cut back by 2 bases and J by 7 bases.

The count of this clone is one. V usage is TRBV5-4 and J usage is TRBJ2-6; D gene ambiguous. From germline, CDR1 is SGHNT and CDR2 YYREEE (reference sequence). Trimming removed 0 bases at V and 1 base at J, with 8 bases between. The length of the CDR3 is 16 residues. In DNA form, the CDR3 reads TGTGCCAGCAGCTTGGGTAGAGCTTCTGGGGCCAACGTCCTGACTTTC. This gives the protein CASSLGRASGANVLTF.

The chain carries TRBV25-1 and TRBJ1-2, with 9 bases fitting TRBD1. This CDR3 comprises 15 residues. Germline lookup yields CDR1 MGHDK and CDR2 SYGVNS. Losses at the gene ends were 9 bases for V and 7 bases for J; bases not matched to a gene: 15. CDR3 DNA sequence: TGTGCCAGTACCCGTGGCCCGGGACAGGGTAGTGGCTACACCTTC. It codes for CASTRGPGQGSGYTF.

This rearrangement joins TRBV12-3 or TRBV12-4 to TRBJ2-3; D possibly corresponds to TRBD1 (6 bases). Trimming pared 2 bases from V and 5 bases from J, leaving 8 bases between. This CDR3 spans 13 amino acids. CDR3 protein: CASSLTGLDTQYF. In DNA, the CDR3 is TGTGCCAGCAGTTTAACAGGGCTAGATACGCAGTATTTT.

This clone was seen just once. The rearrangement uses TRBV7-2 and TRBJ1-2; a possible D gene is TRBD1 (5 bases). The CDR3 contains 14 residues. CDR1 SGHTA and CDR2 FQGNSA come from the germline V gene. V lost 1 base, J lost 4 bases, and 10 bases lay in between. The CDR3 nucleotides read TGTGCCAGCAGCTTAGTTACGGGACTCTATGGCTACACCTTC. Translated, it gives CASSLVTGLYGYTF. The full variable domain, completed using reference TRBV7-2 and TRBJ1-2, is GAGVSQSPSNKVTEKGKDVELRCDPISGHTALYWYRQSLGQGLEFLIYFQGNSAPDKSGLPSDRFSAERTGGSVSTLTIQRTQQEDSAVYLCASSLVTGLYGYTFGSGTRLTVV.